This is a list of T cell receptor beta chains from one sample in a study of T cells expressing NK-cell markers. Reanalyzing the 5' RACE reads, TCRdb keeps one entry per CDR3 protein, without DNA. The sample includes 500,000 to 700,000 distinct CDR3 sequences. The sample was blood T cells: a sorted CD56 or NKG2C T cell subset, CD4+ or CD8+ T cells, or bulk PBMC T cells (not recorded which). These receptors came from a young man in good health. CDR3s include the opening cysteine and the closing phenylalanine or tryptophan.

j_call | v_call | cdr3_aa
TRBJ1-5 | TRBV29-1 | CSETGRMNQPQHF
TRBJ2-3 | TRBV12-3/TRBV12-4 | CASSLRRGNTDTQYF
TRBJ2-1 | TRBV5-5 | CASSRGGARSLEQFF
TRBJ2-2 | TRBV7-2 | CASSLFETGSVGELFF
TRBJ2-5 | TRBV7-2 | CASSLFVDRVLQETQYF
TRBJ2-1 | TRBV10-1 | CASSEGVWEQFF
TRBJ1-1 | TRBV12-3/TRBV12-4 | CASRSGQGQLNTEAFF
TRBJ2-6 | TRBV12-3/TRBV12-4 | CASSRNGGSGANVLTF
TRBJ2-2 | TRBV9 | CASSVGQGTPGELFF
TRBJ2-2 | TRBV7-2 | CASSLAGSAPGELFF